Shown below are 10 T cell receptor beta chains from a single sample sequenced in a study of T cell responses to AZD1222 COVID-19 vaccine. The data were produced by immunoSEQ multiplex PCR, yet TCRdb's version contains in-frame clones alone and is incomplete. The sample consists of fewer than 120,000 clones, about 90% of them appearing once. The sequences come from peripheral blood, collected 28 days after the second AZD1222 dose. The receptors come from an adult who received the AZD1222 COVID-19 vaccine.

The genes are TRBV5-4 and TRBJ1-2, with D uncertain. Germline V CDR1 and CDR2: SGHNT, YYREEE (reference sequence). V was trimmed by 3 bases and J by 1 base, leaving 10 bases between them. This CDR3 comprises 14 residues. Here the CDR3 DNA reads TGTGCCAGCAGCTCGTGGACGGATAACTATGGCTACACCTTC. Encoded protein: CASSSWTDNYGYTF.

The J gene is TRBJ1-3, the V gene TRBV5-1, with a possible D match to TRBD1 (5 bases). V dropped 0 bases and J dropped 2 bases, with 6 bases sitting between them. CDR3 length equals 14 residues. CDR1 is SGHRS, CDR2 YFSETQ, per germline. CDR3 in DNA: TGCGCCAGCAGCTTGGGAGGGGCTGGAAACACCATATATTTT. Protein sequence: CASSLGGAGNTIYF.

The J gene is TRBJ2-7, the V gene TRBV19; D may be TRBD2 (6 bases). V lost 3 bases and J lost 0, with 9 bases in between. This CDR3 is 14 amino acids long. Germline lookup yields CDR1 LNHDA and CDR2 SQIVND (reference sequence). In nucleotides, the CDR3 is TGTGCCAGTAGTATTGCGGGGAGCTCCTACGAGCAGTACTTC. It encodes CASSIAGSSYEQYF. Drawing the rest from reference TRBV19 and TRBJ2-7, the complete variable domain is DGGITQSPKYLFRKEGQNVTLSCEQNLNHDAMYWYRQDPGQGLRLIYYSQIVNDFQKGDIAEGYSVSREKKESFPLTVTSAQKNPTAFYLCASSIAGSSYEQYFGPGTRLTVT.

The gene calls are TRBV27 and TRBJ1-1, with a possible D match to TRBD1 (5 bases). This CDR3 has 14 amino acids. The V gene lost 4 bases and the J gene lost 4 bases, with 13 bases spanning the gap. CDR1 is MNHEY and CDR2 is SMNVEV in the germline V gene (reference sequence). Here the CDR3 reads CASSSKSRGTEAFF. In DNA form, the CDR3 reads TGTGCCAGCAGTTCCAAATCAAGGGGCACTGAAGCTTTCTTT.

The V gene is TRBV5-6, the J gene TRBJ1-1; no clear D. V dropped 0 bases and J dropped 6 bases, with 12 bases sitting between them. This CDR3 comprises 14 residues. Germline loops: CDR1 SGHDT, CDR2 YYEEEE. CDR3 nucleotide sequence: TGTGCCAGCAGCTTGGCCGGGCAGCGATCTGAAGCTTTCTTT. This gives the protein CASSLAGQRSEAFF.

This sequence joins TRBV2 and TRBJ1-6; the D is unclear. Trimming cost V 3 bases and J 0 bases, with 6 bases left between them. CDR1 SNHLY and CDR2 FYNNEI come from the germline V gene. CDR3 length: 15 residues. In DNA, the CDR3 is TGTGCCAGCAGTGAGGCGAGCTCCTATAATTCACCCCTCCACTTT. It encodes CASSEASSYNSPLHF.

The chain recombines TRBV11-2 with TRBJ2-2; 7 positions agree with TRBD1. V lost 5 bases, J lost 4 bases, and 16 bases stayed unmatched. This CDR3 comprises 18 residues. Germline CDR1 SGHAT, CDR2 FQNNGV. As DNA, the CDR3 is TGTGCCAGCAGCCACTACAGGGGAGCCGTAGGGCGCACCGGGGAGCTGTTTTTT. Translation: CASSHYRGAVGRTGELFF.

The rearrangement joins TRBV4-1 to TRBJ2-7, with D hard to call. The CDR3 is 15 amino acids. The germline gives CDR1 MGHRA, CDR2 YSYEKL. V lost 1 base and J 0 bases, leaving 10 bases between the germline ends. The CDR3 bases are TGCGCCAGCAGCCAAGCTACGGGTTCCTCCTACGAGCAGTACTTC. Encoded protein: CASSQATGSSYEQYF.

The chain links TRBV6-5 to TRBJ2-7; D gene unclear. V was trimmed by 7 bases and J by 0 bases, leaving 10 bases between them. The CDR3 runs to 13 residues. CDR1 and CDR2 (germline): MNHEY, SVGAGI. The CDR3 region has the DNA TGTGCCAGCACTTGGGTCAGCTCCTACGAGCAGTACTTC. It yields the protein CASTWVSSYEQYF.

The V gene is TRBV6-5, the J gene TRBJ2-7; D unresolved. CDR1 and CDR2 from the germline V gene are MNHEY and SVGAGI. This CDR3 is built from 14 residues. V was cut by 4 bases and J by 2 bases, with 12 bases left in between. DNA of the CDR3: TGTGCCAGCAGTTTATCCAGACGGACCTACGAGCAGTACTTC. It specifies CASSLSRRTYEQYF.